The rows below give T cell receptor beta chains drawn from one sample of a study of blood T cell repertoires in COVID-19. Measured with immunoSEQ multiplex PCR; TCRdb has only the in-frame clones, and not every one. The data hold about 69,000 clones, with roughly 80% observed a single time. Sequenced sample: peripheral blood. The receptor source for this set is an elderly woman with acute or convalescent COVID-19. Each CDR3 is given with its conserved first and last residue. D genes are given only for firm matches. Size values are once, few and many counts, or a class for expanded clones, and some rows have none.

D	size	J	V	length	DNA	CDR3
TRBD2	NA	TRBJ2-1	TRBV11-2	15	TGTGCCAGCAGCTCCGGGGGGTGGCTCTACAATGAGCAGTTCTTC	CASSSGGWLYNEQFF
NA	NA	TRBJ1-2	TRBV6-4	13	TGTGCCAGCAGTGACTCGCAGTTAACGGGCTACACCTTC	CASSDSQLTGYTF
NA	NA	TRBJ1-2	TRBV7-9	15	TGTGCCAGCAGCCGTGACCGGGGAGCTAACTATGGCTACACCTTC	CASSRDRGANYGYTF
NA	few	TRBJ1-5	TRBV19	16	TGTGCCAGTAGATCCGAAATCCGGGTCCCCAATCAGCCCCAGCATTTT	CASRSEIRVPNQPQHF
NA	once	TRBJ1-2	TRBV4-1	17	TGCGCCAGCAGCCAAGGACCGGGGGGTGGCTGGGGATATGGCTACACCTTC	CASSQGPGGGWGYGYTF
NA	NA	TRBJ2-5	TRBV25-1	15	TGTGCCAGCACCCAAACAGGGGGGGTTTGGGAGACCCAGTACTTC	CASTQTGGVWETQYF
NA	few	TRBJ1-2	TRBV6-5	13	TGTGCCAGCGCTACTAAACCTAACTATGGCTACACCTTC	CASATKPNYGYTF
TRBD1	NA	TRBJ1-1	TRBV19	14	TGTGCCAGTAGTATGAGGACAGGGACCACTGAAGCTTTCTTT	CASSMRTGTTEAFF
NA	NA	TRBJ1-3	TRBV19	14	TGTGCCAGTATCCCTTGGGACGGAGGGAACACCATATATTTT	CASIPWDGGNTIYF
TRBD2	once	TRBJ2-1	TRBV6-5	16	TGTGCCAGCAGTTTGAGCGGGGGCCTCTCCTACAATGAGCAGTTCTTC	CASSLSGGLSYNEQFF
NA	NA	TRBJ1-6	TRBV5-1	16	TGCGCCAGCAGCTTGCCCGAGGGAACGGGGGATTCACCCCTCCACTTT	CASSLPEGTGDSPLHF
TRBD1	NA	TRBJ1-1	TRBV7-8	15	TGTGCCAGCAGCGTTAACAGGGGCGCGGACACTGAAGCTTTCTTT	CASSVNRGADTEAFF
TRBD2	NA	TRBJ2-1	TRBV12-3/TRBV12-4	13	TGTGCCAGCAAACTCGGGGGGACCGGTGAGCAGTTCTTC	CASKLGGTGEQFF
NA	NA	TRBJ2-1	TRBV3-1/TRBV3-2	15	TGTGCCAGCAGCCAAGATGGTAGCTCCTACAATGAGCAGTTCTTC	CASSQDGSSYNEQFF
TRBD1	NA	TRBJ2-2	TRBV5-1	18	TGCGCCAGCAGCTTGGGGAGTTTTGGGACAGGGGAGACCGGGGAGCTGTTTTTT	CASSLGSFGTGETGELFF
NA	NA	TRBJ1-2	TRBV6-1	14	TGTGCCAGCAGTGAAGAACGACAGGCCTATGGCTACACCTTC	CASSEERQAYGYTF
NA	NA	TRBJ1-2	TRBV14	12	TGTGCCAGCAGCCAGTCCATCTATGGCTACACCTTC	CASSQSIYGYTF
NA	NA	TRBJ2-7	TRBV19	14	TGTGCCAGTAGTATACGAGGGAGAACCTACGAGCAGTACTTC	CASSIRGRTYEQYF
NA	NA	TRBJ1-2	TRBV5-4	15	TGTGCCAGCAGCTTCCGGGCAACGGGGAACTATGGCTACACCTTC	CASSFRATGNYGYTF
TRBD1	NA	TRBJ2-2	TRBV6-1	15	TGTGCCAGCAGTGATAGAGACAGGGTTACCGGGGAGCTGTTTTTT	CASSDRDRVTGELFF
NA	NA	TRBJ2-7	TRBV18	14	TGTGCCAGCTCACCATCGGGAGACCGTTACGAGCAGTACTTC	CASSPSGDRYEQYF
TRBD2	NA	TRBJ2-5	TRBV5-4	15	TGTGCCAGCGGCTTCTCCGACCGGGCGGGGGGGACCCAGTACTTC	CASGFSDRAGGTQYF
TRBD2	NA	TRBJ2-7	TRBV13	15	TGTGCCAGCAGCACTGGACTAGCGAACCACTACGAGCAGTACTTC	CASSTGLANHYEQYF
NA	NA	TRBJ2-5	TRBV5-1	15	TGCGCCAGCAGCTTGGCTAATCCGGGTAGGGAGACCCAGTACTTC	CASSLANPGRETQYF
TRBD2	NA	TRBJ2-3	TRBV19	18	TGTGCCAGTAGTATCAGGTTAGCGGGGGGGTCCAGAAAAGATACGCAGTATTTT	CASSIRLAGGSRKDTQYF
NA	NA	TRBJ2-7	TRBV10-3	14	TGTGCCATCAGTAGCCGGGACACTACCTCCGAGCAGTACTTC	CAISSRDTTSEQYF
TRBD1	NA	TRBJ1-1	TRBV27	15	TGTGCCAGCAGTTTTGGGGACAGGGGAAACACTGAAGCTTTCTTT	CASSFGDRGNTEAFF
NA	NA	TRBJ2-2	TRBV9	15	TGTGCCAGCAGCGTATTGGAACTAGTCGCCGGGGAGCTGTTTTTT	CASSVLELVAGELFF
NA	NA	TRBJ1-3	TRBV3-1/TRBV3-2	13	TGTGCCAGCAGCCAAGCCGGGGGTCACACCATATATTTT	CASSQAGGHTIYF
TRBD2	once	TRBJ2-1	TRBV2	14	TGTGCCAGCAGTCCGCGCGGGGGGGCTTATGAGCAGTTCTTC	CASSPRGGAYEQFF
TRBD1	NA	TRBJ2-5	TRBV10-3	15	TGTGCCATCAGTGAGTCATCGACAGGGTCCGAGACCCAGTACTTC	CAISESSTGSETQYF
NA	NA	TRBJ2-4	TRBV10-1	15	TGCGCCAGCAGTGTGAGACAGCTAGCCAAAAACATTCAGTACTTC	CASSVRQLAKNIQYF
TRBD2	NA	TRBJ2-3	TRBV5-8	16	TGTGCCAGCAGCTTTTCCCCGGGACTAGAAAAAGATACGCAGTATTTT	CASSFSPGLEKDTQYF
NA	NA	TRBJ2-7	TRBV6-5	14	TGTGCCAGCAGCTACGGACTGAAAACCTACGAGCAGTACTTC	CASSYGLKTYEQYF
NA	many	TRBJ1-2	TRBV4-1	14	TGCGCCAGCAGCCAAGTCGTGACTGACTATGGCTACACCTTC	CASSQVVTDYGYTF
NA	NA	TRBJ2-3	TRBV2	17	TGTGCCAGCAGTGAAGCGCTTCGACAGGTCGGATCAGATACGCAGTATTTT	CASSEALRQVGSDTQYF
TRBD2	NA	TRBJ2-5	TRBV3-1/TRBV3-2	16	TGTGCCAGCAGCCAAGGGACTAGCGGAAAACAAGAGACCCAGTACTTC	CASSQGTSGKQETQYF
NA	once	TRBJ2-1	TRBV29-1	13	TGCAGCGTTGTTCCCAGCTCCTACAATGAGCAGTTCTTC	CSVVPSSYNEQFF
NA	NA	TRBJ1-4	TRBV27	18	TGTGCCAGCAGCCTAAGCCCCCCTTCACAGAACTTTAATGAAAAACTGTTTTTT	CASSLSPPSQNFNEKLFF
TRBD1	NA	TRBJ1-1	TRBV3-1/TRBV3-2	15	TGTGCCAGCAGCCAAGATGCGGGACAGGGGGTCGAAGCTTTCTTT	CASSQDAGQGVEAFF
NA	NA	TRBJ1-3	TRBV7-2	17	TGTGCCAGCAGCTTAGTTGGGCGAGGAGGGGGGGCAAACACCATATATTTT	CASSLVGRGGGANTIYF
NA	NA	TRBJ1-5	TRBV18	14	TGTGCCAGCTCACCACCGGGCGGGGATCAGCCCCAGCATTTT	CASSPPGGDQPQHF
TRBD1	NA	TRBJ1-1	TRBV11-2	15	TGTGCCAGCAGCTTGACAGGGGGCTCGATAACTGAAGCTTTCTTT	CASSLTGGSITEAFF
TRBD2	NA	TRBJ2-1	TRBV9	15	TGTGCCAGCAGCGTCGGACTAGGGAGCTACAATGAGCAGTTCTTC	CASSVGLGSYNEQFF
NA	NA	TRBJ2-7	TRBV3-1/TRBV3-2	15	TGTGCCAGCAGCCAGGCCTGGCAGGGTTCCTACGAGCAGTACTTC	CASSQAWQGSYEQYF
TRBD1	once	TRBJ1-1	TRBV18	14	TGTGCCAGCTCATCAGACAGGGGTAGCACTGAAGCTTTCTTT	CASSSDRGSTEAFF
NA	NA	TRBJ2-2	TRBV11-2	16	TGTGCCAGCAGCGCCAACGTTGTTTTATCGAGCGGGGAGCTGTTTTTT	CASSANVVLSSGELFF
TRBD2	NA	TRBJ2-1	TRBV6-5	15	TGTGCCAGCAGTCCGAAGACTAGCCTTTACAATGAGCAGTTCTTC	CASSPKTSLYNEQFF
NA	NA	TRBJ1-6	TRBV3-1/TRBV3-2	14	TGTGCCAGCAGCCAAGGGAGGAGTAATTCACCCCTCCACTTT	CASSQGRSNSPLHF
TRBD2	NA	TRBJ2-3	TRBV5-5	16	TGTGCCAGCAGCTTCACCGGGGGGGCCAGTGCAGATACGCAGTATTTT	CASSFTGGASADTQYF
TRBD2	NA	TRBJ2-2	TRBV6-4	16	TGTGCCAGCACAGCGGACGGGGGGATACCGACCGGGGAGCTGTTTTTT	CASTADGGIPTGELFF
NA	NA	TRBJ2-5	TRBV12-3/TRBV12-4	11	TGTGCCAGCAGTCGGTACGAGACCCAGTACTTC	CASSRYETQYF
NA	NA	TRBJ1-4	TRBV2	13	TGTGCCAGCACGTGGGACTTCAAGGAAAAACTGTTTTTT	CASTWDFKEKLFF
NA	NA	TRBJ2-5	TRBV6-6	11	TGTGCCAGCAGTTACCGAGAGACCCAGTACTTC	CASSYRETQYF
TRBD1	once	TRBJ1-2	TRBV6-2/TRBV6-3	15	TGTGCCAGCAGTTACTTCAAGACAGGGGGCTATGGCTACACCTTC	CASSYFKTGGYGYTF